The 30 T cell receptor beta chains below come from one sample, sequenced in a study of blood T cells in healthy people across ages. Together with a sample-barcoded 5' primer, a J-beta primer mix was included in a second PCR lasting about 6 to 12 cycles. TCRdb reanalysed the 5' RACE reads using MiXCR and keeps one entry per CDR3 protein. Seen here are about 650,000 distinct CDR3 sequences, approximately 29% observed once, and the top ten hold approximately 15%. The sequenced sample was blood. The receptors originated from a woman at least 80 years old in good health.

The chain combines TRBV7-9 with TRBJ2-5; 12 positions match TRBD2. The germline gives CDR1 SEHNR, CDR2 FQNEAQ (reference sequence). J was trimmed by 11 bases and V by 5 bases; bases with no gene match: 18. The CDR3 spans 17 residues. For the CDR3, the DNA is TGTGCCAGCAGCCCTTGGTCTAGCGGGGGGGTTAAAAATGAGCAGTACTTC. The encoded protein is CASSPWSSGGVKNEQYF.

This clonotype was detected ten times or more. This sequence joins TRBV6-5 and TRBJ1-2; 10 bases fit TRBD1. Germline assignment: CDR1 MNHEY and CDR2 SVGAGI. Unmatched junction bases numbered 9, after V lost 1 base and J lost 7 bases. The CDR3 contains 16 residues. Here the CDR3 DNA reads TGTGCCAGCAGTTACTTACGACAGGGGGCAGGGGTTGGCTACACCTTC. Encoded protein: CASSYLRQGAGVGYTF.

This clonotype occurred once. The V call is TRBV2, the J call TRBJ2-1; D possibly corresponds to TRBD2 (5 bases). The DNA end is a closer match to TRBJ2-7, so the J assignment may be wrong. This CDR3 has 12 amino acids. Germline V gene data show CDR1 as SNHLY and CDR2 as FYNNEI. CDR3 in amino acids: CASSEERNEQYF. CDR3 sequence (DNA): TGTGCCAGCAGTGAAGAGCGGAATGAGCAGTACTTC.

V is TRBV6-1 and J is TRBJ1-5; D not certain. Germline CDR1 reads MNHNS; CDR2 reads SASEGT. V shed 2 bases and J shed 3 bases, with 2 bases lying between them. This CDR3 spans 12 amino acids. The CDR3 protein is CASSEYNQPQHF. The CDR3 coding sequence is TGTGCCAGCAGTGAATACAATCAGCCCCAGCATTTT.

This clonotype was observed many times. The chain has TRBV6-1 and TRBJ2-3; TRBD1 agrees at 7 bases. V gave up 1 base and J gave up 0 bases; unmatched junction bases: 1. Germline loops: CDR1 MNHNS, CDR2 SASEGT. The CDR3 runs 15 residues. The DNA for the CDR3 is TGTGCCAGCAGTGAAGACAGGGGTAGCACAGATACGCAGTATTTT. Its protein is CASSEDRGSTDTQYF.

The CDR3 loop is CASSLSVQETQYF. In nucleotides, the CDR3 is TGCGCCAGCAGCTTGTCGGTCCAAGAGACCCAGTACTTC. V is TRBV5-1 and J is TRBJ2-5; D is unresolved. Between the trimmed V and J ends, which lost 1 base and 1 base, there was a span of 5 bases. The CDR3 is 13 amino acids. Germline CDR1 reads SGHRS; CDR2 reads YFSETQ.

This clonotype has a count of ten or more. The rearrangement joins TRBV2 to TRBJ2-4; D perhaps matches TRBD2 (6 bases). This CDR3 region has 11 residues. Germline loops: CDR1 SNHLY, CDR2 FYNNEI. V was cut by 8 bases and J by 8 bases, with 10 bases left in between. The CDR3 loop reads CASGTADIQYF. CDR3 coding DNA: TGTGCCAGCGGGACTGCTGACATTCAGTACTTC.

This clonotype was detected many times. This CDR3 is CASGSGLIGQETQYF. DNA for the CDR3: TGTGCTAGTGGTTCGGGTCTTATCGGCCAAGAGACCCAGTACTTC. The V and J genes are TRBV12-5 and TRBJ2-5; D unresolved. The germline V gene has CDR1 LGHNT and CDR2 FRNRAP. Trimming shortened V by 4 bases and J by 1 base, and 13 bases separated the two germline ends. This CDR3 is built from 15 residues.

On this clonotype: This clone may be a read error of a much larger clone one base away. This chain connects TRBV15 to TRBJ2-7; D perhaps matches TRBD1 (5 bases). This CDR3 spans 12 amino acids. Germline V gene sequence: CDR1 LNHNV, CDR2 YYDKDF (reference sequence). The CDR3 coding sequence is TGTGTCACCAGCAGGGCATTCGGCGAGCAGTACTTC. This sequence encodes CVTSRAFGEQYF.

V is TRBV7-3 and J is TRBJ2-1; D unclear. The V and J ends lost 5 bases and 9 bases respectively, with 11 bases between them. Germline loops: CDR1 SGHTA, CDR2 FQGTGA. The CDR3 consists of 12 residues. This chain's CDR3 is CASSQRVGEQFF. The CDR3 DNA reads TGTGCCAGCAGCCAAAGGGTGGGTGAGCAGTTCTTC.

Many counts were recorded for this clonotype. The DNA of the CDR3 is TGCAGTGCTAGCCCGGGACAGGGGAACTATGGCTACACCTTC. It translates to CSASPGQGNYGYTF. V is TRBV20-1 and J is TRBJ1-2, with 10 nucleotides matching TRBD1. The CDR3 is 14 amino acids. V trimming: 3 bases; J trimming: 2 bases; junction bases outside the gene matches: 3. Germline V gene sequence: CDR1 DFQATT, CDR2 SNEGSKA (reference sequence).

The chain combines TRBV20-1 with TRBJ2-6; no definite D call. The CDR3 length is 15 residues. The germline V and J ends were trimmed by 3 bases and 0 bases, with 9 bases remaining between them. Germline assignment: CDR1 DFQATT and CDR2 SNEGSKA (reference sequence). This CDR3 reads CSASIALSGANVLTF. The CDR3 coding sequence is TGCAGTGCTAGCATCGCGCTCTCTGGGGCCAACGTCCTGACTTTC.

This clonotype was counted only a few times. The chain links TRBV9 to TRBJ2-1; 14 nucleotides align to TRBD2. The ends lost 2 bases at V and 2 bases at J; junction bases unmatched: 3. The CDR3 totals 17 residues. The germline CDR1 and CDR2 sequences are SGDLS and YYNGEE. Here the CDR3 reads CASSVGTSGGAYNEQFF. CDR3 nucleotide sequence: TGTGCCAGCAGCGTGGGGACTAGCGGGGGAGCCTACAATGAGCAGTTCTTC.

This rearrangement joins TRBV5-1 to TRBJ2-6; TRBD1 is a possible D gene (5 bases). CDR1 SGHRS and CDR2 YFSETQ come from the germline V gene. This CDR3 spans 19 amino acids. Trimming pared 0 bases from V and 0 bases from J, leaving 16 bases between. In nucleotides, the CDR3 is TGCGCCAGCAGCTTGGACCGTCAGGGTTTTTACTCTGGGGCCAACGTCCTGACTTTC. As protein: CASSLDRQGFYSGANVLTF.

Many counts were recorded for this clonotype. The V gene is TRBV7-2, the J gene TRBJ2-5, with 7 bases identical to TRBD1. Germline assignment: CDR1 SGHTA and CDR2 FQGNSA. V trimming: 2 bases; J trimming: 4 bases; junction bases outside the gene matches: 7. The CDR3 consists of 15 residues. DNA for the CDR3: TGTGCCAGCAGCTTATTAGGCAGGGGGACAGAGACCCAGTACTTC. This translates into CASSLLGRGTETQYF. Drawing the rest from reference TRBV7-2 and TRBJ2-5, the complete variable domain is GAGVSQSPSNKVTEKGKDVELRCDPISGHTALYWYRQSLGQGLEFLIYFQGNSAPDKSGLPSDRFSAERTGGSVSTLTIQRTQQEDSAVYLCASSLLGRGTETQYFGPGTRLLVL.

The DNA for the CDR3 is TGTGCCAGCAGAAGGGATAGCAATCAGCCCCAGCATTTT. Translation gives CASRRDSNQPQHF. The genes are TRBV2 and TRBJ1-5; D gene unclear. Germline V gene lookup returns CDR1 SNHLY and CDR2 FYNNEI. Trimming took off 6 bases at V and 0 bases at J, with 6 bases between the two ends. This CDR3 contains 13 residues.

The table lists this clonotype with many counts. The chain couples TRBV12-3 or TRBV12-4 to TRBJ2-7; possibly TRBD2 for D (6 bases). Trimming left V 6 bases short and J 1 base short, with 10 bases between. CDR3 length: 13 residues. CDR3: CASRGTVSYEQYF. The CDR3 DNA reads TGTGCCAGCAGGGGGACTGTGTCCTACGAGCAGTACTTC.

This clonotype was picked up many times. V and J are TRBV4-3 and TRBJ2-5; D might be TRBD1 (5 bases). The CDR3 totals 15 residues. From germline, CDR1 is LGHNA and CDR2 YSLEER. V was trimmed by 0 bases and J by 5 bases, leaving 13 bases between them. The CDR3: CASSQEMGHSETQYF. For the CDR3, the DNA is TGCGCCAGCAGCCAAGAAATGGGGCATTCGGAGACCCAGTACTTC.

Note on this clonotype: At one end, the junction sequence differs from germline, possibly due to a read error. V usage is TRBV9 and J usage is TRBJ1-1; a possible D gene is TRBD1 (5 bases). The CDR3 covers 16 residues. Germline values: CDR1 SGDLS, CDR2 YYNGEE. The CDR3 here is CASGVDDGTMNTEAFF. The CDR3 DNA sequence: TGTGCCAGCGGCGTCGATGACGGGACTATGAACACTGAAGCTTTCTTT.

Concerning this clonotype: Given a much more abundant clone one base away, this may be a read error. This chain links TRBV9 with TRBJ2-5; D is perhaps TRBD1 (5 bases). Trimming took 4 bases from V and 13 from J, leaving 23 bases between them. Germline values: CDR1 SGDLS, CDR2 YYNGEE. This CDR3 has 14 amino acids. CDR3 sequence (DNA): TGTGCCAGCAGCCCCCGACAGCAATCCTACGAGCGGTACTTC. Its protein is CASSPRQQSYERYF.

This clonotype has a count of ten or more. The chain is built from TRBV27 and TRBJ2-5; 11 bases fit TRBD2. CDR3 length: 14 amino acids. Germline V gene sequence: CDR1 MNHEY, CDR2 SMNVEV (reference sequence). V lost 5 bases, J lost 6 bases, and 5 bases stayed unmatched. In DNA, the CDR3 is TGTGCCAGCAGTATAGCGGGGGGGCAAAAGACCCAGTACTTC. Translation: CASSIAGGQKTQYF.

This chain uses TRBV7-3 with TRBJ2-1, with D unclear. In germline, CDR1 is SGHTA, CDR2 FQGTGA. This CDR3 region has 14 residues. V gave up 0 bases and J gave up 5 bases, with 8 bases separating them. The CDR3 region has the DNA TGTGCCAGCAGCTTAACGAGTGATGACAATGAGCAGTTCTTC. Its protein product is CASSLTSDDNEQFF.

Comment on this clonotype: Compared with germline, one end of the junction differs, possibly owing to a read error. This chain connects TRBV3-1 to TRBJ2-1; D might be TRBD1 (5 bases). The V gene's germline CDR1 is LGHDT and CDR2 YNNKEL (reference sequence). The CDR3 is 14 residues long. The CDR3 DNA reads TGTGCCAGCAGCCAGGGGCGCGAATCCAATCAGCAGTTCTTC. Translated, it gives CASSQGRESNQQFF.

This clonotype was observed once. The gene calls are TRBV12-3 or TRBV12-4 and TRBJ2-6; a weak D match, TRBD1 (5 bases). Trimming removed 3 bases from V and 0 bases from J, with 24 bases in between. This CDR3 is built from 21 residues. The CDR3 DNA follows: TGTGCCAGCAGTTTTAACGCTCAGGGATTTACCTCGGTCTCTGGGGCCAACGTCCTGACTTTC. Translation: CASSFNAQGFTSVSGANVLTF.

The table lists this clonotype with a few counts. The chain combines TRBV4-3 with TRBJ1-1; D is perhaps TRBD1 (6 bases). Germline CDR1 LGHNA, CDR2 YSLEER. There are 15 residues in the CDR3. The V end lost 4 bases, the J end lost 4 bases, and 16 bases lay between the germline ends. CDR3 region: CASSPNYRVATEAFF. The CDR3 DNA sequence: TGCGCCAGCAGCCCGAATTACAGGGTGGCCACTGAAGCTTTCTTT.

The genes are TRBV5-1 and TRBJ1-2; no clear D. This CDR3 comprises 15 residues. Germline CDR1 and CDR2: SGHRS and YFSETQ. The V end lost 6 bases, the J end lost 0 bases, and 15 bases lay between the germline ends. The CDR3 spells CASTVNTEANYGYTF. The CDR3, as DNA: TGCGCCAGCACCGTCAACACAGAAGCTAACTATGGCTACACCTTC. The full variable domain, in which reference TRBV5-1 and TRBJ1-2 provide the parts outside the CDR3, is KAGVTQTPRYLIKTRGQQVTLSCSPISGHRSVSWYQQTPGQGLQFLFEYFSETQRNKGNFPGRFSGRQFSNSRSEMNVSTLELGDSALYLCASTVNTEANYGYTFGSGTRLTVV.

This clonotype has ten or more counts. This chain links TRBV7-3 with TRBJ2-1, with 7 bases matching TRBD2. The CDR3 consists of 13 residues. CDR1 and CDR2 from the germline V gene are SGHTA and FQGTGA. After removal of 5 bases from V and 8 bases from J, the junction contained 6 bases not matched to a gene. CDR3 region: CASSNGGRDEQFF. Here the CDR3 DNA reads TGTGCCAGCAGCAACGGGGGGAGGGATGAGCAGTTCTTC. Using reference TRBV7-3 and TRBJ2-1 for the parts outside the CDR3, the full variable domain is GAGVSQTPSNKVTEKGKYVELRCDPISGHTALYWYRQSLGQGPEFLIYFQGTGAADDSGLPNDRFFAVRPEGSVSTLKIQRTERGDSAVYLCASSNGGRDEQFFGPGTRLTVL.

This clonotype was seen repeatedly, ten times or more. The chain combines TRBV6-2 or TRBV6-3 with TRBJ2-7; TRBD1 aligns across 9 bases. This CDR3 comprises 13 residues. CDR1 MNHEY and CDR2 SVGEGT come from the germline V gene. V lost 6 bases, J lost 2 bases, and 2 bases stayed unmatched. In nucleotides, the CDR3 is TGTGCCAGCAGCCGGACAGGGGCCTACGAGCAGTACTTC. The encoded protein is CASSRTGAYEQYF.

The V gene is TRBV21-1, the J gene TRBJ1-5. TRBV21-1 is a pseudogene. This CDR3 is 16 amino acids long. The CDR3 region is CASSKGDYGWNQPQHF. The CDR3 DNA reads TGTGCCAGCAGCAAAGGGGACTACGGGTGGAATCAGCCCCAGCATTTT.

Regarding this clonotype: A much larger clone lies a single base off, so this may be a read error. V and J are TRBV9 and TRBJ2-5; D is unresolved. The end of the DNA fits TRBJ2-7 better, so the J call may be wrong. The CDR3 totals 14 residues. Germline V gene sequence: CDR1 SGDLS, CDR2 YYNGEE. This CDR3 is CASSPPYDCYEQYF. In DNA form, the CDR3 reads TGTGCCAGCAGCCCCCCCTATGACTGCTACGAGCAGTACTTC.